The 2 T cell receptor beta chains below come from one sample, sequenced in a study of cytomegalovirus exposure and HLA in healthy donors. With 60 Vbeta and 13 Jbeta primers, the PCR was carried out. Only in-frame clones appear in the TCRdb table, and some are missing; sequencing was by immunoSEQ multiplex PCR. This sample yields about 170,000 clones, of which 82% are seen a single time; approximately 1.5% belongs to the top ten. Sequenced material: PBMCs. These receptors were collected from a girl aged 5-17 years in good health and CMV-seropositive.

This clone was seen a single time. The V call is TRBV7-8, the J call TRBJ2-5; D may be TRBD2 (5 bases). This CDR3 has 15 residues. The V gene's germline CDR1 is SGHVS and CDR2 FQNEAQ. Trimming removed 2 bases from V and 5 bases from J, with 15 bases in between. CDR3 sequence: CASSLLVSRGETQYF. The CDR3 DNA reads TGTGCCAGCAGCTTATTAGTGTCCCGAGGGGAGACCCAGTACTTC. The whole variable domain, filled in from reference TRBV7-8 and TRBJ2-5, reads GAGVSQSPRYKVAKRGQDVALRCDPISGHVSLFWYQQALGQGPEFLTYFQNEAQLDKSGLPSDRFFAERPEGSVSTLKIQRTQQEDSAVYLCASSLLVSRGETQYFGPGTRLLVL.

V is TRBV28 and J is TRBJ1-2; perhaps TRBD1 as D (5 bases). V was trimmed by 5 bases and J by 6 bases, leaving 7 bases between them. Per the germline V gene, CDR1 is MDHEN and CDR2 is SYDVKM. The CDR3 has 11 residues. The CDR3 protein is CASSETDGYTF. The DNA of the CDR3 is TGTGCCAGCAGTGAGACAGATGGCTACACCTTC.